The clone carrying this T cell receptor (beta chain) has a handful of counts. Its antigen is unknown. This record belongs to a study of T cells in Graves' hyperthyroidism and ophthalmopathy. Study as a whole: Peripheral blood specimens were obtained at initial diagnosis, prior to any treatment. Study-wide results and caveats: The blood repertoire included most of the expanded thyroid clonotypes above 0.001.

Diagnoses were made from clinical symptoms, serum measures (thyroxine and TRAb), thyroid ultrasound and orbital computed tomography. Amplification yielded TCR beta CDR3 regions, with RNA transcripts as the source. A set of HTBI primers served as the primers for a first-round RT-PCR of the TCR CDR3. TCRdb reanalysed the multiplex PCR reads using MiXCR and keeps one entry per CDR3 protein. The sample has some 300,000 distinct CDR3 sequences, 16% seen once. Germline CDR1 and CDR2: DFQATT and SNEGSKA (reference sequence). CDR3 length: 13 residues. The V end was cut by 7 bases, the J end by 4 bases, with 14 bases between.

This receptor was obtained from a man between 25 and 39 years old with Graves' hyperthyroidism. The chain has TRBV20-1 and TRBJ1-5; D uncertain. What was sequenced was blood. CDR3 nucleotide sequence: TGCAGTGTCCCTAAGACTGTAAATCAGCCCCAGCATTTT. Protein product: CSVPKTVNQPQHF.